These T cell receptor beta chains were read from a single sample in a study of beta chain features in type 1 diabetes. Clones were read by immunoSEQ multiplex PCR, and TCRdb kept only the in-frame ones, dropping some. The sample comprises hundreds of thousands of clones, about a sixth of which are singletons, and roughly 0.098% rests with the top ten. The sample consisted of naive CD4+ T cells from blood. These receptor sequences come from a man between 18 and 35 years old in good health. Both conserved end residues are part of each CDR3. D genes are given only for firm matches. Size tells how often a clone was seen (once, few, many) or the class of an expanded clone, and some rows leave it out.

V	size	J	D	CDR3	DNA
TRBV10-3	NA	TRBJ2-3	TRBD2	CAISGTSGFQYF	TGTGCCATCTCTGGGACTAGCGGGTTTCAGTATTTT
TRBV5-5	few	TRBJ2-1	NA	CASSLVGSSYNEQFF	TGTGCCAGCAGCTTGGTCGGTAGCTCCTACAATGAGCAGTTCTTC
TRBV29-1	few	TRBJ1-5	NA	CSVEFGTSNQPQHF	TGCAGCGTTGAGTTCGGGACTTCTAATCAGCCCCAGCATTTT
TRBV18	NA	TRBJ1-4	NA	CASSMNRNEKLFF	TGTGCCAGCTCGATGAACCGTAATGAAAAACTGTTTTTT
TRBV18	NA	TRBJ1-5	TRBD1	CASSPQGATGNQPQHF	TGTGCCAGCTCACCACAGGGGGCGACCGGCAATCAGCCCCAGCATTTT
TRBV6-5	NA	TRBJ1-2	NA	CASSYPGVYGYTF	TGTGCCAGCAGTTACCCGGGGGTATATGGCTACACCTTC
TRBV2	NA	TRBJ2-1	TRBD2	CASRSKVGGSSYNEQFF	TGTGCCAGCAGATCAAAGGTCGGGGGGAGCTCCTACAATGAGCAGTTCTTC
TRBV7-9	few	TRBJ1-5	NA	CASSGKGPISNQPQHF	TGTGCCAGCAGCGGAAAGGGACCGATTAGCAATCAGCCCCAGCATTTT
TRBV10-3	many	TRBJ1-2	TRBD1	CAISSDRDHGYTF	TGTGCCATCAGTTCGGACAGGGATCATGGCTACACCTTC
TRBV21-1	NA	TRBJ1-2	NA	CASSRNYGYTF	TGTGCCAGCAGCAGAAACTATGGCTACACCTTC
TRBV19	few	TRBJ2-7	NA	CASSIEGASGEQYF	TGTGCCAGTAGTATCGAAGGGGCGTCGGGGGAGCAGTACTTC
TRBV15	NA	TRBJ1-6	TRBD1	CATSATGLFASPLHF	TGTGCCACCAGCGCGACAGGGCTCTTCGCTTCACCCCTCCACTTT
TRBV27	few	TRBJ1-1	TRBD1	CASSSWDRGTEAFF	TGTGCCAGCAGTAGTTGGGACAGGGGGACTGAAGCTTTCTTT
TRBV6-1	few	TRBJ2-1	TRBD2	CASSESAGGWDEQFF	TGTGCCAGCAGTGAATCTGCGGGGGGGTGGGATGAGCAGTTCTTC
TRBV5-1	NA	TRBJ2-1	NA	CASSVVDEQFF	TGCGCCAGCAGCGTCGTAGATGAGCAGTTCTTC
TRBV29-1	NA	TRBJ2-7	TRBD1	CSAGTGVYEQYF	TGCAGCGCCGGGACAGGGGTCTACGAGCAGTACTTC
TRBV9	NA	TRBJ2-5	TRBD2	CASGSGDYQETQYF	TGTGCCAGCGGTAGCGGGGATTACCAAGAGACCCAGTACTTC
TRBV7-9	NA	TRBJ2-7	NA	CASSFAFLSSYEQYF	TGTGCCAGCAGCTTCGCATTCCTGAGCTCCTACGAGCAGTACTTC
TRBV28	NA	TRBJ1-2	TRBD1	CASRPEDRVHYGYTF	TGTGCCAGCAGGCCCGAAGACAGGGTGCACTATGGCTACACCTTC
TRBV18	few	TRBJ2-7	NA	CASSPGGGTLSYEQYF	TGTGCCAGCTCTCCCGGGGGCGGGACTCTCTCCTACGAGCAGTACTTC
TRBV14	few	TRBJ2-7	NA	CASSQLGSYEQYF	TGTGCCAGCAGCCAATTGGGCTCCTACGAGCAGTACTTC
TRBV10-3	NA	TRBJ2-5	NA	CAISEKDTYQETQYF	TGTGCCATCAGTGAGAAGGACACCTACCAAGAGACCCAGTACTTC
TRBV5-1	few	TRBJ2-2	NA	CASSPTGTSTGELFF	TGCGCCAGCAGTCCAACCGGGACTTCAACCGGGGAGCTGTTTTTT
TRBV9	few	TRBJ1-2	NA	CASSVDAGRYGNYGYTF	TGTGCCAGCAGCGTAGACGCAGGGCGGTATGGGAACTATGGCTACACCTTC
TRBV30	few	TRBJ2-1	NA	CAWSRAYNEQFF	TGTGCCTGGAGTCGGGCTTACAATGAGCAGTTCTTC
TRBV27	NA	TRBJ2-2	NA	CASSFLLGTGELFF	TGTGCCAGCAGTTTCCTGTTAGGGACTGGGGAGCTGTTTTTT
TRBV11-2	NA	TRBJ2-5	TRBD2	CASSQLPGLAGVIQYF	TGTGCCAGCAGCCAATTACCGGGACTAGCGGGAGTGATACAGTACTTC
TRBV5-6	few	TRBJ1-2	NA	CASHAGGRYGYTF	TGTGCCAGCCACGCGGGGGGCCGGTATGGCTACACCTTC
TRBV7-2	NA	TRBJ2-7	NA	CASSLGSHRGEQYF	TGTGCCAGCAGCTTGGGATCCCACAGAGGCGAGCAGTACTTC
TRBV18	few	TRBJ1-6	NA	CASSPMGRPRLKPLHF	TGTGCCAGCTCACCAATGGGCCGCCCGAGGCTAAAACCCCTCCACTTT
TRBV18	few	TRBJ2-7	NA	CASSPGQIYEQYF	TGTGCCAGCTCACCAGGACAGATCTACGAGCAGTACTTC
TRBV6-5	NA	TRBJ1-2	TRBD1	CASSRQGYYGYTF	TGTGCCAGCTCTAGACAGGGTTACTATGGCTACACCTTC
TRBV5-1	few	TRBJ2-7	NA	CASSLLVQNYEQYF	TGCGCCAGCAGCTTGCTAGTCCAGAACTACGAGCAGTACTTC
TRBV9	NA	TRBJ2-1	NA	CASSPAGRYNEQFF	TGTGCCAGCAGCCCCGCCGGACGGTACAATGAGCAGTTCTTC
TRBV7-2	NA	TRBJ2-1	TRBD2	CASSRLAGGPPYNEQFF	TGTGCCAGCAGCCGACTAGCGGGGGGGCCCCCCTACAATGAGCAGTTCTTC
TRBV4-2	NA	TRBJ1-3	NA	CASSQGDSSLTGNTIYF	TGTGCCAGCAGCCAAGGAGACAGCTCATTAACTGGAAACACCATATATTTT
TRBV7-2	NA	TRBJ1-1	NA	CASSKGLWGSEAFF	TGTGCCAGCAGCAAGGGACTTTGGGGCTCTGAAGCTTTCTTT
TRBV7-3	NA	TRBJ2-7	TRBD1	CASSFDRGSSYEQYF	TGTGCCAGCAGCTTCGACAGGGGGAGCTCCTACGAGCAGTACTTC
TRBV10-3	NA	TRBJ2-3	NA	CAINQKGVGDTQYF	TGTGCCATCAATCAAAAGGGGGTCGGGGATACGCAGTATTTT
TRBV7-2	few	TRBJ2-7	TRBD1	CASSSGQGAYEQYF	TGTGCCAGCAGCTCCGGACAGGGGGCCTACGAGCAGTACTTC
TRBV9	few	TRBJ2-3	TRBD2	CASSKTSGTTDTQYF	TGTGCCAGCTCTAAGACTAGCGGGACGACAGATACGCAGTATTTT
TRBV30	few	TRBJ1-2	NA	CAWTPTGINYGYTF	TGTGCCTGGACCCCGACAGGAATCAATTATGGCTACACCTTC
TRBV6-5	few	TRBJ2-5	TRBD1	CASNNRGPVGETQYF	TGTGCCAGCAATAACAGGGGGCCGGTAGGAGAGACCCAGTACTTC
TRBV9	few	TRBJ2-2	NA	CASSVALRANTGELFF	TGTGCCAGCAGCGTAGCTCTCAGAGCGAACACCGGGGAGCTGTTTTTT
TRBV29-1	few	TRBJ1-2	NA	CSVEDKGSKGGYTF	TGCAGCGTTGAAGACAAGGGGTCCAAGGGCGGCTACACCTTC